These 5 T cell receptor beta chains came from one sample sequenced in a study of blood T cell repertoires in COVID-19. Sequencing was performed with immunoSEQ multiplex PCR; in TCRdb, only in-frame clones are kept and a portion is missing. The sample includes approximately 250,000 clones, 75% to 90% of them seen just once. The sequenced sample was peripheral blood. Every receptor here comes from a woman in her seventies with COVID-19, enrolled during active disease.

The chain recombines TRBV6-2 or TRBV6-3 with TRBJ1-2, with 7 bases that match TRBD1. Germline CDR1 is MNHEY and CDR2 is SVGEGT. After removal of 4 bases from V and 2 bases from J, the junction contained 7 bases not matched to a gene. The CDR3 consists of 15 residues. The CDR3: CASSWPWDSNYGYTF. DNA for the CDR3: TGTGCCAGCAGTTGGCCGTGGGACAGCAACTATGGCTACACCTTC.

This clone was seen a few times. The V gene is TRBV27, the J gene TRBJ1-6; D might be TRBD1 (6 bases). The CDR3 runs 15 residues. CDR1 is MNHEY and CDR2 is SMNVEV in the germline V gene (reference sequence). Trimming took off 7 bases at V and 2 bases at J, with 12 bases between the two ends. CDR3 bases: TGTGCCAGCACCCAGACAGGCGCCTATAATTCACCCCTCCACTTT. It translates to CASTQTGAYNSPLHF.

V usage is TRBV10-3 and J usage is TRBJ2-2; no definite D call. Per germline, CDR1 ENHRY and CDR2 SYGVKD. V was cut by 4 bases and J by 3 bases, with 15 bases left in between. The CDR3 is 16 amino acids. The CDR3 nucleotides are TGTGCCATCAGTGGCCAGACTCTGGGTGACACCGGGGAGCTGTTTTTT. This encodes CAISGQTLGDTGELFF.

The rearrangement uses TRBV30 and TRBJ1-1, with D hard to call. V was cut by 6 bases and J by 2 bases, with 7 bases left in between. Germline V lookup: CDR1 GTSNPN, CDR2 SVGIG (reference sequence). CDR3 length: 11 residues. The CDR3 region has the DNA TGTGCCTGTGACACCAACACTGAAGCTTTCTTT. It translates to CACDTNTEAFF.

This chain joins TRBV5-6 and TRBJ2-4, with 8 bases fitting TRBD2. V dropped 1 base and J dropped 1; count of bases not matched to a gene: 4. In germline, CDR1 is SGHDT, CDR2 YYEEEE. The CDR3 consists of 16 residues. The CDR3: CASSLRLAGAKNIQYF. The CDR3 nucleotides are TGTGCCAGCAGCTTGCGGCTAGCGGGCGCCAAAAACATTCAGTACTTC. The whole variable domain, filled in from reference TRBV5-6 and TRBJ2-4, reads DAGVTQSPTHLIKTRGQQVTLRCSPKSGHDTVSWYQQALGQGPQFIFQYYEEEERQRGNFPDRFSGHQFPNYSSELNVNALLLGDSALYLCASSLRLAGAKNIQYFGAGTRLSVL.